This T cell receptor beta chain is from a study of naive and memory T cell subsets. The beta constant-region primer was an equimolar mix of two oligonucleotides covering TRBC1 and TRBC2. The ligated cDNA underwent four PCR rounds using SP2 and nested alpha and beta constant-region primers. TCRdb reprocessed the UMI-ligation and nested PCR reads via MiXCR and lists one record per CDR3 protein. The sample contains approximately 150,000 distinct CDR3 sequences, approximately 20% of which appear only once. Germline trimming cut 5 bases from V and 0 bases from J; bases unmatched to any gene: 10. Germline CDR1 is SGHTA and CDR2 is FQGNSA. This CDR3 has 17 amino acids. On this clonotype itself: Its target is not known.

Study results and caveats: A few larger clonotypes appeared in naive repertoires, especially CD8, possibly memory cells re-expressing CD45RA.

This chain joins TRBV7-2 and TRBJ1-3; 7 nucleotides match TRBD1. Sequencing was performed on naive CD8+ T cells from blood. This sequence originates from a human donor in good health. The CDR3 reads CASSPNPGTVSGNTIYF. The DNA for the CDR3 is TGTGCCAGCAGCCCGAACCCCGGGACAGTCTCTGGAAACACCATATATTTT.